Following are 25 T cell receptor beta chains from one sample sequenced in a study of blood T cell repertoires in COVID-19. Some clones are missing from TCRdb's copy, which holds only in-frame ones; the method was immunoSEQ multiplex PCR. Of about 310,000 clones detected, 85% to 90% appear once; the ten largest clones hold over 8.5%. Sequencing was done on a sample of PBMCs or T cells enriched from blood (not recorded which). All receptors derive from a woman aged 25 to 39 who had recovered from COVID-19.

V and J are TRBV12-3 or TRBV12-4 and TRBJ1-2, with D possibly matching TRBD1 (5 bases). Trimming removed 3 bases from V and 8 bases from J, with 13 bases in between. This CDR3 spans 13 amino acids. The CDR3 is CASSLDNTRGYTF. The CDR3 nucleotides are TGTGCCAGCAGTTTGGACAATACGCGGGGCTACACCTTC.

The V and J genes are TRBV7-5 and TRBJ2-3; the D call TRBD2 from the table was never checked on the DNA. TRBV7-5 is marked as a pseudogene. The CDR3 spans 12 residues. As DNA, the CDR3 is TGTGCCAGTAGCACCGGGGAAGATACGCAGTATTTT. Protein product: CASSTGEDTQYF.

The chain has TRBV9 and TRBJ1-2; D uncertain. Germline values: CDR1 SGDLS, CDR2 YYNGEE. This CDR3 contains 15 residues. V was pared by 2 bases and J by 2 bases, with 13 bases between. The CDR3, as DNA: TGTGCCAGCAGCGTGTCGGACGCGGGAAACTATGGCTACACCTTC. This encodes CASSVSDAGNYGYTF.

Only a few counts were recorded for this clone. V and J are TRBV6-5 and TRBJ1-3; 7 bases are a match to TRBD1. The V and J ends lost 0 bases and 2 bases, in that order; junction bases with no gene match: 4. Germline values: CDR1 MNHEY, CDR2 SVGAGI. CDR3 length: 16 residues. CDR3 coding DNA: TGTGCCAGCAGTTACTCTTTAGGGGGCACTGGAAACACCATATATTTT. It translates to CASSYSLGGTGNTIYF.

The rearrangement uses TRBV28 and TRBJ1-1; D ambiguous. The V end lost 5 bases, the J end lost 1 base, and 14 bases lay between the germline ends. CDR3 length: 15 residues. Germline loops: CDR1 MDHEN, CDR2 SYDVKM. The CDR3 DNA is TGTGCCAGCAGTCCCCAGCTTGGAGGGAACACTGAAGCTTTCTTT. Amino acids: CASSPQLGGNTEAFF.

The chain couples TRBV19 to TRBJ2-7; TRBD1 agrees at 9 bases. The CDR3 consists of 14 residues. V shed 7 bases, J shed 0 bases, and the junction held 4 bases outside the gene matches. Per the germline V gene, CDR1 is LNHDA and CDR2 is SQIVND (reference sequence). CDR3 sequence reads: CASKRQGDSYEQYF. The CDR3, as DNA: TGTGCCAGTAAAAGACAGGGGGACTCCTACGAGCAGTACTTC.

The chain uses TRBV30 and TRBJ1-5; a possible D gene is TRBD1 (5 bases). The CDR3 contains 17 residues. The V gene's germline CDR1 is GTSNPN and CDR2 SVGIG (reference sequence). Trimming removed 2 bases from V and 2 bases from J, with 19 bases in between. The CDR3, as DNA: TGTGCCTGGAGTCCCCGGGGGGGGAGTCCCCGCAATCAGCCCCAGCATTTT. Translating it yields CAWSPRGGSPRNQPQHF.

The V gene is TRBV11-2, the J gene TRBJ2-3; tentatively, D is TRBD2 (7 bases). V lost 3 bases, J lost 6 bases, and 16 bases lay in between. The CDR3 is made up of 15 amino acids. The V gene's germline CDR1 is SGHAT and CDR2 FQNNGV. CDR3 region: CASSFRRGLSDTQYF. Here the CDR3 DNA reads TGTGCCAGCAGCTTTCGGCGGGGGCTATCGGATACGCAGTATTTT.

This chain links TRBV19 with TRBJ1-5, with D hard to call. The germline V gene encodes CDR1 LNHDA and CDR2 SQIVND (reference sequence). Trimming left V 1 base short and J 5 bases short, with 6 bases between. There are 13 residues in the CDR3. CDR3 nucleotides: TGTGCCAGTAGTATAGGCAGTGATCAGCCCCAGCATTTT. Translation gives CASSIGSDQPQHF.

The gene calls are TRBV19 and TRBJ2-1; 8 nucleotides agree with TRBD2. V shed 2 bases, J shed 7 bases, and the junction held 16 bases outside the gene matches. Per the germline V gene, CDR1 is LNHDA and CDR2 is SQIVND (reference sequence). The CDR3 is 18 residues long. CDR3 bases: TGTGCCAGTAGTATACTCGGGGGGGCAACCCTTACTCTAAATGAGCAGTTCTTC. Its translation: CASSILGGATLTLNEQFF.

CDR3 sequence: CASTPWTAYEQYF. The CDR3 DNA sequence: TGTGCCAGCACCCCATGGACAGCCTACGAGCAGTACTTC. The chain is built from TRBV6-2 or TRBV6-3 and TRBJ2-7; the D gene is possibly TRBD1 (6 bases). The CDR3 runs to 13 residues. Germline loops: CDR1 MNHEY, CDR2 SVGEGT. The germline V and J ends were trimmed by 7 bases and 2 bases, with 12 bases remaining between them.

The J gene is TRBJ2-3, the V gene TRBV18; D remains ambiguous. CDR1 is KGHSH, CDR2 LQKENI, per germline. This CDR3 has 13 amino acids. V lost 7 bases and J lost 1, with 9 bases in between. The CDR3 here is CASFPAGTDTQYF. CDR3 sequence (DNA): TGTGCCAGCTTCCCGGCGGGCACAGATACGCAGTATTTT.

The CDR3 DNA reads TGTGCCAGCAGCGTAGATTACGGGGCTGGAAACACCATATATTTT. Residues: CASSVDYGAGNTIYF. This chain connects TRBV9 to TRBJ1-3, with D uncertain. Per the germline V gene, CDR1 is SGDLS and CDR2 is YYNGEE. The CDR3 contains 15 residues. Trimming removed 0 bases from V and 2 bases from J, with 9 bases in between.

This chain connects TRBV19 to TRBJ2-6, with D perhaps matching TRBD1 (6 bases). This CDR3 is 16 amino acids long. Germline V gene lookup returns CDR1 LNHDA and CDR2 SQIVND (reference sequence). V lost 6 bases, J lost 4 bases, and 16 bases lay in between. The CDR3 region has the DNA TGTGCCAGTAGGGACAGATTGGTCTCCGGGGCCAACGTCCTGACTTTC. Encoded protein: CASRDRLVSGANVLTF.

The chain has TRBV5-4 and TRBJ2-1; TRBD1 agrees at 9 bases. The CDR3 covers 17 residues. Germline V CDR1 and CDR2: SGHNT, YYREEE (reference sequence). The V gene end was trimmed by 1 base and the J gene end by 6 bases; junction bases not matched to a gene: 11. CDR3 in amino acids: CASSLQSGTGRFNEQFF. The CDR3 DNA reads as TGTGCCAGCAGCTTGCAATCCGGGACAGGGCGTTTCAATGAGCAGTTCTTC.

This chain links TRBV5-8 with TRBJ2-3; no firm D call. This CDR3 comprises 17 residues. The ends were cut back, 0 bases at V and 0 bases at J, with 14 bases in the middle. Germline V gives CDR1 SGHTS, CDR2 YDEGEE. The CDR3 bases are TGTGCCAGCAGCTTGGTTGGGCAGTCACATAGCACAGATACGCAGTATTTT. Protein: CASSLVGQSHSTDTQYF.

This CDR3 is CASSLTGTGYGYTF. CDR3 coding DNA: TGTGCCAGCAGTTTGACAGGGACGGGATATGGCTACACCTTC. V gene TRBV27 combines with J gene TRBJ1-2; TRBD1 matches at 7 bases. The CDR3 runs 14 residues. Trimming at V came to 3 bases and at J to 5 bases, leaving 6 bases not matched to a gene. Germline V gene lookup returns CDR1 MNHEY and CDR2 SMNVEV (reference sequence).

V gene TRBV5-1 combines with J gene TRBJ2-5, with 8 bases aligning to TRBD2. Germline V CDR1 and CDR2: SGHRS, YFSETQ. The CDR3 sequence is 14 residues long. J lost 5 bases, V lost 4 bases, and 7 bases had no gene match. The CDR3, as DNA: TGCGCCAGCAGCCATAGCGGGGCCCGGGAGACCCAGTACTTC. Translating gives CASSHSGARETQYF.

The rearrangement uses TRBV6-6 and TRBJ1-2; D ambiguous. There are 15 residues in the CDR3. With 8 bases removed from V and 2 bases from J, the gap between germline ends came to 18 bases. Germline CDR1 and CDR2: MNHNY and SVGAGI (reference sequence). CDR3 protein: CASVSYSGSNYGYTF. DNA for the CDR3: TGTGCCAGCGTTTCTTACAGTGGCTCGAACTATGGCTACACCTTC.

The J gene is TRBJ1-1, the V gene TRBV4-2; the D gene is possibly TRBD1 (6 bases). The ends were cut back, 3 bases at V and 3 bases at J, with 11 bases in the middle. The length of the CDR3 is 14 residues. CDR1 is LGHNA and CDR2 is YNFKEQ in the germline V gene. The CDR3 protein is CASSHGGQYTEAFF. DNA of the CDR3: TGTGCCAGCAGCCACGGGGGGCAGTACACTGAAGCTTTCTTT.

This chain joins TRBV28 and TRBJ2-1; 7 nucleotides match TRBD2. The CDR3 is 16 amino acids. CDR1 is MDHEN, CDR2 SYDVKM, per germline. Unmatched junction bases numbered 6, after V lost 3 bases and J lost 1 base. CDR3 loop: CASSLYSGSSYNEQFF. The CDR3 DNA is TGTGCCAGCAGTTTGTATAGCGGGTCTTCCTACAATGAGCAGTTCTTC.

The V and J genes are TRBV11-2 and TRBJ2-3; 8 nucleotides agree with TRBD1. Trimming took 7 bases from V and 5 from J; bases not matched to a gene: 14. Germline V CDR1 and CDR2: SGHAT, FQNNGV. The CDR3 totals 16 residues. This chain's CDR3 is CASIGWTGNVRDTQYF. DNA for the CDR3: TGTGCCAGCATAGGCTGGACAGGGAACGTTCGAGATACGCAGTATTTT.

The rearrangement uses TRBV5-4 and TRBJ2-3; possibly TRBD2 for D (5 bases). CDR3 length: 15 amino acids. Per the germline V gene, CDR1 is SGHNT and CDR2 is YYREEE (reference sequence). V lost 4 bases and J 2 bases, leaving 14 bases between the germline ends. The CDR3 spells CASSPFGRVTDTQYF. CDR3 DNA: TGTGCCAGCAGCCCCTTTGGGCGGGTCACAGATACGCAGTATTTT.

The CDR3 protein is CASSFGTDDTNEKLFF. CDR3 in DNA: TGTGCCAGCTCCTTTGGGACAGACGACACAAATGAAAAACTGTTTTTT. The rearrangement joins TRBV18 to TRBJ1-4, with 7 bases matching TRBD1. V shed 6 bases, J shed 5 bases, and the junction held 12 bases outside the gene matches. The length of the CDR3 is 16 residues. Germline values: CDR1 KGHSH, CDR2 LQKENI.

J is TRBJ2-3 and V is TRBV4-3, with D unresolved. Trimming stripped 0 bases from V and 10 bases from J, with 17 bases between. From germline, CDR1 is LGHNA and CDR2 YSLEER. CDR3 length: 15 amino acids. The CDR3 DNA sequence: TGCGCCAGCAGCCAAGAAGTATTGCCTCCGTTAGCGCAGTATTTT. Amino acid sequence: CASSQEVLPPLAQYF.